The 32 T cell receptor beta chains presented below share a single source sample, sequenced in a study of blood T cell repertoires in COVID-19. Libraries were prepared by immunoSEQ multiplex PCR; TCRdb keeps only in-frame clonotypes and omits some of them. The sample contains about half a million clones, 80% to 90% of which appear only once. The sequenced material came from peripheral blood. The receptor set was obtained from a human donor in a cohort sampled during active COVID-19.

This sequence joins TRBV24-1 and TRBJ2-3; no reliable D call. Germline lookup yields CDR1 KGHDR and CDR2 SFDVKD. The CDR3 totals 14 residues. Trimming shortened V by 7 bases and J by 2 bases, and 12 bases separated the two germline ends. The CDR3 DNA sequence: TGTGCCACCAGGGCAGGTCAACTCACAGATACGCAGTATTTT. Residues: CATRAGQLTDTQYF.

The V call is TRBV9, the J call TRBJ1-2; D is unresolved. The CDR3 loop spans 18 amino acids. The germline CDR1 and CDR2 sequences are SGDLS and YYNGEE. V gave up 2 bases and J gave up 4 bases, with 24 bases separating them. CDR3 amino acids: CASSVREGSTYLSYGYTF. In DNA, the CDR3 is TGTGCCAGCAGCGTCCGGGAGGGATCGACCTACCTCTCCTATGGCTACACCTTC.

This clone has just a few counts. The chain couples TRBV19 to TRBJ1-6; the D gene is possibly TRBD1 (5 bases). Trimming pared 1 base from V and 10 bases from J, leaving 11 bases between. The CDR3 consists of 14 residues. Germline V lookup: CDR1 LNHDA, CDR2 SQIVND (reference sequence). CDR3 in DNA: TGTGCCAGTAGTATAGGACAGTCGGGCTCACCCCTCCACTTT. Translation: CASSIGQSGSPLHF.

This chain links TRBV11-2 with TRBJ2-1; TRBD2 matches at 11 bases. The CDR3 runs 15 residues. The V and J ends lost 5 bases and 7 bases, in that order; junction bases with no gene match: 7. Germline-derived CDR1 and CDR2 are SGHAT and FQNNGV. For the CDR3, the DNA is TGTGCCAGCAGCCGGGGAATAGCGGGAGGGAATGAGCAGTTCTTC. Encoded protein: CASSRGIAGGNEQFF.

J is TRBJ1-5 and V is TRBV6-5, with TRBD1 identical over 7 bases. J was trimmed by 0 bases and V by 6 bases; bases with no gene match: 5. The CDR3 contains 15 residues. The germline gives CDR1 MNHEY, CDR2 SVGAGI. The CDR3 loop reads CASRYGTASNQPQHF. The DNA for the CDR3 is TGTGCCAGCAGATACGGGACAGCTAGCAATCAGCCCCAGCATTTT.

The chain uses TRBV13 and TRBJ2-1; 12 nucleotides match TRBD1. With 5 bases clipped from V and 6 bases from J, the junction kept 5 bases outside the gene matches. Germline loops: CDR1 PRHDT, CDR2 FYEKMQ (reference sequence). The CDR3 runs to 15 residues. This CDR3 is CASSRGQGAANEQFF. As DNA, the CDR3 is TGTGCCAGCAGCCGGGGACAGGGGGCGGCCAATGAGCAGTTCTTC.

CDR3: CASSLEEGSTDTQYF. DNA of the CDR3: TGCGCCAGCAGCTTGGAAGAGGGTTCCACAGATACGCAGTATTTT. The chain carries TRBV5-1 and TRBJ2-3; maybe TRBD2 (5 bases). CDR3 length: 15 residues. Trimming removed 0 bases from V and 2 bases from J, with 10 bases in between. Germline lookup yields CDR1 SGHRS and CDR2 YFSETQ.

For the CDR3, the DNA is TGCGCCAGCAGTGGCCTAGGGCAGGGGAATGGAAGAGATACGCAGTATTTT. This translates into CASSGLGQGNGRDTQYF. The rearrangement links TRBV10-1 to TRBJ2-3, with D tentatively TRBD1 (6 bases). Trimming took off 4 bases at V and 5 bases at J, with 22 bases between the two ends. Germline CDR1 WNHNN, CDR2 SYGVQD (reference sequence). The CDR3 sequence is 17 residues long.

V usage is TRBV7-3 and J usage is TRBJ2-3; 8 nucleotides match TRBD2. Germline values: CDR1 SGHTA, CDR2 FQGTGA. The CDR3 contains 17 residues. J was trimmed by 1 base and V by 8 bases; bases with no gene match: 14. CDR3 sequence: CASVRIGTRVGTDTQYF. For the CDR3, the DNA is TGTGCCAGCGTTAGGATCGGGACTAGGGTCGGCACAGATACGCAGTATTTT.

This chain links TRBV12-5 with TRBJ2-3; TRBD1 matches at 7 bases. CDR1 and CDR2 from the germline V gene are LGHNT and FRNRAP. V shed 6 bases, J shed 0 bases, and the junction held 3 bases outside the gene matches. The CDR3 is made up of 14 amino acids. The CDR3 sequence is CASGRDRSTDTQYF. CDR3 bases: TGTGCTAGTGGCCGGGACAGAAGCACAGATACGCAGTATTTT.

The V gene is TRBV25-1, the J gene TRBJ2-3; unclear D gene. Germline values: CDR1 MGHDK, CDR2 SYGVNS. This CDR3 contains 15 residues. Trimming cost V 5 bases and J 1 base, with 13 bases left between them. The CDR3 here is CASSNGQTGTDTQYF. CDR3 coding DNA: TGTGCCAGCAGTAATGGGCAAACCGGCACAGATACGCAGTATTTT.

Remarks on this clone: Within the sample, other DNA sequences also encode this same CDR3. The chain has TRBV28 and TRBJ1-1, with 7 bases that match TRBD1. The V gene end was trimmed by 2 bases and the J gene end by 4 bases; junction bases not matched to a gene: 4. CDR3 size: 14 residues. Germline V gives CDR1 MDHEN, CDR2 SYDVKM. The CDR3 DNA sequence: TGTGCCAGCAGTTTAGGGCAGGGGGGCACTGAAGCTTTCTTT. As protein: CASSLGQGGTEAFF.

The V call is TRBV5-1, the J call TRBJ2-3, with TRBD2 identical over 15 bases. J was trimmed by 6 bases and V by 3 bases; bases with no gene match: 8. Germline lookup yields CDR1 SGHRS and CDR2 YFSETQ. The CDR3 runs to 17 residues. CDR3 coding DNA: TGCGCCAGCAGCTGGGGACTAGCGGGAGGCACCAGTGATACGCAGTATTTT. Translation: CASSWGLAGGTSDTQYF.

V gene TRBV6-5 combines with J gene TRBJ1-4, with D perhaps matching TRBD1 (5 bases). Trimming removed 6 bases from V and 7 bases from J, with 18 bases in between. In germline, CDR1 is MNHEY, CDR2 SVGAGI. The CDR3 is made up of 15 amino acids. The CDR3 here is CASRLLQTVAEKLFF. In nucleotides, the CDR3 is TGTGCCAGCAGACTACTACAGACAGTAGCTGAAAAACTGTTTTTT.

CDR3 bases: TGTGCCAGCTCCATGACATTTCTCTCCTACGAGCAGTACTTC. Translation: CASSMTFLSYEQYF. The V gene is TRBV27, the J gene TRBJ2-7; D is uncertain. Germline CDR1 reads MNHEY; CDR2 reads SMNVEV (reference sequence). Trimming removed 8 bases at V and 0 bases at J, with 14 bases between. This CDR3 contains 14 residues.

This rearrangement joins TRBV7-2 to TRBJ1-4, with D possibly TRBD1 on 5 matching bases. The CDR3 has 16 amino acids. Looked up from germline, CDR1 is SGHTA and CDR2 is FQGNSA. Trimming pared 1 base from V and 0 bases from J, leaving 9 bases between. CDR3 region: CASSLEQATTNEKLFF. The CDR3 DNA follows: TGTGCCAGCAGCTTAGAACAGGCAACAACTAATGAAAAACTGTTTTTT.

This chain connects TRBV19 to TRBJ2-5; TRBD2 is a possible D gene (6 bases). The V gene's germline CDR1 is LNHDA and CDR2 SQIVND (reference sequence). The V gene lost 4 bases and the J gene lost 2 bases, with 8 bases spanning the gap. The CDR3 loop spans 13 amino acids. CDR3 sequence: CASSTGLQETQYF. Here the CDR3 DNA reads TGTGCCAGTAGTACGGGACTTCAAGAGACCCAGTACTTC.

This chain links TRBV20-1 with TRBJ1-2; D is possibly TRBD1 (5 bases). Germline lookup yields CDR1 DFQATT and CDR2 SNEGSKA (reference sequence). V was pared by 3 bases and J by 1 base, with 9 bases between. The CDR3 is made up of 13 amino acids. CDR3 residues: CSASQGFNYGYTF. CDR3 DNA: TGCAGTGCTAGTCAGGGCTTTAACTATGGCTACACCTTC.

The V call is TRBV7-2, the J call TRBJ1-6; 11 bases line up with TRBD1. J lost 9 bases, V lost 5 bases, and 3 bases had no gene match. CDR1 SGHTA and CDR2 FQGNSA come from the germline V gene. The CDR3 is 14 amino acids. The CDR3 here is CASSIGQGASPLHF. CDR3 nucleotides: TGTGCCAGCAGCATCGGACAGGGGGCTTCACCCCTCCACTTT.

This clone was detected once. The rearrangement links TRBV2 to TRBJ1-2; TRBD1 might be the D (6 bases). Between the trimmed V and J ends, which lost 2 bases and 6 bases, there was a span of 16 bases. The CDR3 is 15 amino acids. Germline V gives CDR1 SNHLY, CDR2 FYNNEI. The DNA of the CDR3 is TGTGCCAGCAGTGAACAGCAGGACAGTGTTAATGGCTACACCTTC. This gives the protein CASSEQQDSVNGYTF. Looking up the rest from reference TRBV2 and TRBJ1-2 gives the full variable domain: EPEVTQTPSHQVTQMGQEVILRCVPISNHLYFYWYRQILGQKVEFLVSFYNNEISEKSEIFDDQFSVERPDGSNFTLKIRSTKLEDSAMYFCASSEQQDSVNGYTFGSGTRLTVV.

This chain joins TRBV4-1 and TRBJ2-3, with TRBD2 matching over 10 bases. Germline V gene sequence: CDR1 MGHRA, CDR2 YSYEKL. J lost 2 bases, V lost 3 bases, and 14 bases had no gene match. CDR3 size: 19 residues. CDR3 loop: CASSQGRTSGGGDTDTQYF. The CDR3 coding sequence is TGCGCCAGCAGCCAGGGTCGGACTAGCGGAGGAGGGGACACAGATACGCAGTATTTT.

The rearrangement joins TRBV5-1 to TRBJ2-1; 13 nucleotides match TRBD2. Trimming cost V 3 bases and J 7 bases; bases outside gene matches: 1. The germline gives CDR1 SGHRS, CDR2 YFSETQ. The CDR3 sequence is 14 residues long. The CDR3 here is CASSSTSGGNEQFF. In nucleotides, the CDR3 is TGCGCCAGCAGCTCGACTAGCGGGGGGAATGAGCAGTTCTTC.

Here the CDR3 reads CASSQDTAGDEKLFF. In nucleotides, the CDR3 is TGCGCCAGCAGCCAAGATACCGCGGGAGATGAAAAACTGTTTTTT. The rearrangement links TRBV4-1 to TRBJ1-4; D gene unclear. From germline, CDR1 is MGHRA and CDR2 YSYEKL. V was clipped by 0 bases and J by 6 bases, with 11 bases between them. The CDR3 extends over 15 amino acids.

The CDR3 loop is CAWSRTGGNEQFF. In DNA, the CDR3 is TGTGCCTGGAGTAGGACAGGGGGCAATGAGCAGTTCTTC. The chain recombines TRBV30 with TRBJ2-1; 10 bases agree with TRBD1. This CDR3 has 13 amino acids. Per germline, CDR1 GTSNPN and CDR2 SVGIG (reference sequence). The J segment lost 6 bases and the V segment lost 2 bases, leaving 1 base of the junction unmatched.

CDR3: CASSYVAGAYQPQHF. DNA of the CDR3: TGTGCCAGCAGCTATGTGGCGGGGGCCTATCAGCCCCAGCATTTT. The rearrangement links TRBV7-8 to TRBJ1-5, with D tentatively TRBD1 (6 bases). Germline-derived CDR1 and CDR2 are SGHVS and FQNEAQ. This CDR3 comprises 15 residues. V lost 4 bases and J lost 5, with 15 bases in between.

The chain recombines TRBV3-1 (or the pseudogene TRBV3-2) with TRBJ2-7, with 9 bases fitting TRBD2. J was trimmed by 5 bases and V by 4 bases; bases with no gene match: 6. This CDR3 has 14 amino acids. The V gene's germline CDR1 is LGHDT and CDR2 YNNKEL (reference sequence). The CDR3 bases are TGTGCCAGCAGCCGACTAGCGGAGCGGAACGAGCAGTACTTC. Its protein is CASSRLAERNEQYF.

V is TRBV25-1 and J is TRBJ2-7; D call uncertain. V dropped 6 bases and J dropped 2 bases, with 11 bases sitting between them. The CDR3 sequence is 13 residues long. Germline lookup yields CDR1 MGHDK and CDR2 SYGVNS. CDR3 nucleotides: TGTGCCAGCAGCGACAAAGGAACCTACGAGCAGTACTTC. This sequence encodes CASSDKGTYEQYF.

V is TRBV30 and J is TRBJ1-2, with unresolved D. V lost 4 bases and J 3 bases, leaving 9 bases between the germline ends. Looked up from germline, CDR1 is GTSNPN and CDR2 is SVGIG (reference sequence). The CDR3 sequence is 12 residues long. DNA for the CDR3: TGTGCCTGGACCCCTAAACACTATGGCTACACCTTC. Residues: CAWTPKHYGYTF.

The V gene is TRBV28, the J gene TRBJ1-1; 10 nucleotides line up with TRBD1. Germline-derived CDR1 and CDR2 are MDHEN and SYDVKM. The CDR3 spans 14 residues. J was trimmed by 2 bases and V by 9 bases; bases with no gene match: 6. The CDR3 region is CASETGGSNTEAFF. The CDR3 bases are TGTGCCAGTGAGACAGGGGGCTCTAACACTGAAGCTTTCTTT. The whole variable domain, remainder taken from reference TRBV28 and TRBJ1-1, is DVKVTQSSRYLVKRTGEKVFLECVQDMDHENMFWYRQDPGLGLRLIYFSYDVKMKEKGDIPEGYSVSREKKERFSLILESASTNQTSMYLCASETGGSNTEAFFGQGTRLTVV.

The gene calls are TRBV5-1 and TRBJ2-1; the match to TRBD2 covers 10 bases. Germline CDR1 SGHRS, CDR2 YFSETQ. Trimming cost V 4 bases and J 5 bases; bases outside gene matches: 6. The CDR3 extends over 15 amino acids. Here the CDR3 DNA reads TGCGCCAGCAGCCTGCGGACTAGCGGAAACAATGAGCAGTTCTTC. This codes for CASSLRTSGNNEQFF. Looking up the rest from reference TRBV5-1 and TRBJ2-1 gives the full variable domain: KAGVTQTPRYLIKTRGQQVTLSCSPISGHRSVSWYQQTPGQGLQFLFEYFSETQRNKGNFPGRFSGRQFSNSRSEMNVSTLELGDSALYLCASSLRTSGNNEQFFGPGTRLTVL.

This clone was counted between two and nine times. This sequence joins TRBV5-1 and TRBJ2-3; D possibly corresponds to TRBD2 (6 bases). Germline CDR1 reads SGHRS; CDR2 reads YFSETQ. Trimming removed 6 bases at V and 5 bases at J, with 25 bases between. The CDR3 loop spans 17 amino acids. For the CDR3, the DNA is TGCGCCAGCAAGAAGGGCACGGGTCCGGGAGCGGGAGATACGCAGTATTTT. This translates into CASKKGTGPGAGDTQYF.

The gene calls are TRBV29-1 and TRBJ1-2; possibly TRBD1 for D (5 bases). Germline V gene data show CDR1 as SQVTM and CDR2 as ANQGSEA. The CDR3 is made up of 14 amino acids. The germline V and J ends were trimmed by 6 bases and 0 bases, with 14 bases remaining between them. The CDR3 is CSVYLDRPNYGYTF. In nucleotides, the CDR3 is TGCAGCGTCTATTTAGACAGACCTAACTATGGCTACACCTTC.